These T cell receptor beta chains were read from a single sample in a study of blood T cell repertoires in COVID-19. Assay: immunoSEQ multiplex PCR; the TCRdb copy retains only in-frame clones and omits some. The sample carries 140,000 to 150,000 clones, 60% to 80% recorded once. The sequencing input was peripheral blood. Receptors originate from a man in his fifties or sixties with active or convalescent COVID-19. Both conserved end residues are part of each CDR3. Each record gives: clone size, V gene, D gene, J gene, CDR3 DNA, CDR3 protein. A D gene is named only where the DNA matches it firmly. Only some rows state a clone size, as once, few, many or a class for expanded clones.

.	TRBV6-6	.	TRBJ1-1	TGTGCCAGCACAATTCAGACAGGCGGCACTGAAGCTTTCTTT	CASTIQTGGTEAFF
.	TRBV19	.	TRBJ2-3	TGTGCCAGTAGTATCAGGGACATTTCTAGCACAGATACGCAGTATTTT	CASSIRDISSTDTQYF
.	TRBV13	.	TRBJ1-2	TGTGCCAGCAGCTTAGACCAGGAAGCTAACTATGGCTACACCTTC	CASSLDQEANYGYTF
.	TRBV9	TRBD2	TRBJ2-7	TGTGCCAGCAGCCCCGGCGGGGGGGCAAACTACGAGCAGTACTTC	CASSPGGGANYEQYF
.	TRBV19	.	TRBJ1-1	TGTGCCAGTAGAAAGGTCGGGGAAGTTACTCAAGCTTTCTTT	CASRKVGEVTQAFF
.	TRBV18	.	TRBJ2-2	TGTGCCAGCTCAAGGGTGGGAGGAACGAACACCGGGGAGCTGTTTTTT	CASSRVGGTNTGELFF
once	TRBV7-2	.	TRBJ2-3	TGTGCCAGCAGCTTAGCAGCTTCCTTTAGCACAGATACGCAGTATTTT	CASSLAASFSTDTQYF
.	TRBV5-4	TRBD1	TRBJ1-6	TGTGCCAGCAGCTTGGAGCGGACAGGGAACTCACCCCTCCACTTT	CASSLERTGNSPLHF
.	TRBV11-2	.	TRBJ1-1	TGTGCCAGCAGCTTAGCGGTCAGGGTTACTGAAGCTTTCTTT	CASSLAVRVTEAFF
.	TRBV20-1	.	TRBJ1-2	TGCAGTGCTGATCAGGGGAATGGCTACACCTTC	CSADQGNGYTF
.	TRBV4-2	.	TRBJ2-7	TGTGCCAGCAGCCAAGTAAAGGACTACTCCTACGAGCAGTACTTC	CASSQVKDYSYEQYF
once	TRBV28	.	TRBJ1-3	TGTGCCAGCATTAGAGCGGACTGGGGGGTAGCCGCCGGAAACACCATATATTTT	CASIRADWGVAAGNTIYF
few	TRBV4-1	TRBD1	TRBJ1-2	TGCGCCAGCAGCCTTCGGACAGGGGAAACCTATGGCTACACCTTC	CASSLRTGETYGYTF
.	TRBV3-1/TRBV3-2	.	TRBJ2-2	TGTGCCAGCAGCCTCGCAGGAAGTGACGGGGAGCTGTTTTTT	CASSLAGSDGELFF
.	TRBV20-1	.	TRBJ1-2	TGCAGTGCTAGTGGGTCCAGGGCCTCTAACTATGGCTACACCTTC	CSASGSRASNYGYTF
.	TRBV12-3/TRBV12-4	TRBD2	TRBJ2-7	TGTGCCAGCACCTGGGGGGGCTACGAGCAGTACTTC	CASTWGGYEQYF
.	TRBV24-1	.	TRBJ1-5	TGTGCCACCAGTGAAGGGGTCGGCAATCAGCCCCAGCATTTT	CATSEGVGNQPQHF
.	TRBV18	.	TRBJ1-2	TGTGCCAGCTCACCCAGCGGGCCAGCCTATGGCTACACCTTC	CASSPSGPAYGYTF
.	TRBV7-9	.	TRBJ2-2	TGTGCCAGCAGCCCAAAAAACGGGTTCGGGGAGCTGTTTTTT	CASSPKNGFGELFF
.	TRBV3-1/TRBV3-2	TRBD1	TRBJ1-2	TGTGCCAGCAGCTACACGACGAACAGGGGGCGAGGAGGCTACACCTTC	CASSYTTNRGRGGYTF
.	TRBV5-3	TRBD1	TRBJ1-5	TGTGCCAGAAGGCCCCAGGGGGCGGGTAGCAATCAGCCCCAGCATTTT	CARRPQGAGSNQPQHF
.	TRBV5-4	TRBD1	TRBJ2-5	TGTGCCAGCAGTTATGACAGGGGTTACCAAGAGACCCAGTACTTC	CASSYDRGYQETQYF
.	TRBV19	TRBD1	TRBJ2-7	TGTGCCAGTAGTAGGACAGGGGCCCTCTCCTACGAGCAGTACTTC	CASSRTGALSYEQYF
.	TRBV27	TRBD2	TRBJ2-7	TGTGCCAGCAGTCCTCTCTCGGGAGGCGCCTACGAGCAGTACTTC	CASSPLSGGAYEQYF
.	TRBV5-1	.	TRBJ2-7	TGCGCCAGCAGCGACGATCTAGCGACTCCCGGTGAGCAGTACTTC	CASSDDLATPGEQYF
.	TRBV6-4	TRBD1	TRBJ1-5	TGTGCCAGCAGAGAACTACCGGGACAGAAAAATCAGCCCCAGCATTTT	CASRELPGQKNQPQHF
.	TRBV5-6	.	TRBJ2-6	TGTGCCAGCAGCTTGGAAGGGGTATTTGGGGCCAACGTCCTGACTTTC	CASSLEGVFGANVLTF
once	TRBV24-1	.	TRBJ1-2	TGTGCCACCAGTGAGTCGACAGGTTTTAACTATGGCTACACCTTC	CATSESTGFNYGYTF
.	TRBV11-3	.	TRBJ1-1	TGTGCCAGCAGCTTCTCCACGGGGGGGAACACTGAAGCTTTCTTT	CASSFSTGGNTEAFF
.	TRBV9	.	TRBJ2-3	TGTGCCAGCAGCCCCGGACGGAGGGGAGGCACAGATACGCAGTATTTT	CASSPGRRGGTDTQYF
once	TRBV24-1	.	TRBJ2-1	TGTGCCACCAGTGACCTCACTAGCTCTTACTACAATGAGCAGTTCTTC	CATSDLTSSYYNEQFF
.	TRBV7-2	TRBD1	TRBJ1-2	TGTGCCAGCAGCTCATACAGGGGGCCGGAAGGCTACACCTTC	CASSSYRGPEGYTF
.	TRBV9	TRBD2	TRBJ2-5	TGTGCCAGCAGCGTCCGGACTAGCGGGAGGGCCCTAAACTTC	CASSVRTSGRALNF
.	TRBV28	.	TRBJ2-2	TGTGCCAGCAGTTTAGGAGGTCCGGTGAAGCTGTTTTTT	CASSLGGPVKLFF
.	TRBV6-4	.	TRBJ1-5	TGTGCCAGCAGTGACCCGAAGGACAAGGGGGACCATAGCAATCAGCCCCAGCATTTT	CASSDPKDKGDHSNQPQHF
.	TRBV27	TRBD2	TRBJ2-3	TGTGCCAGCAGTCTCGTTCGGAAAGCGGGAGGACGCACAGATACGCAGTATTTT	CASSLVRKAGGRTDTQYF
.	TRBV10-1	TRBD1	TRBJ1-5	TGCGCCAGCAGCCCCGGGACAGACTTAAGCAATCAGCCCCAGCATTTT	CASSPGTDLSNQPQHF
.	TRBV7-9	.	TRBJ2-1	TGTGCCAGCAGCTCCGGGGGCTACAATGAGCAGTTCTTC	CASSSGGYNEQFF
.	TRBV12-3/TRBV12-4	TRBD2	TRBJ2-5	TGTGCCAGCAGTTATAGCGGGAGTGAGACCCAGTACTTC	CASSYSGSETQYF
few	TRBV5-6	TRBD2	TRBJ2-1	TGTGCCAGCAGCTTGGGAGGGAGGGCCAACAATGAGCAGTTCTTC	CASSLGGRANNEQFF
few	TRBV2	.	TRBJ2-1	TGTGCCAGCAGTGAGAACAGGCCGGCCTACAATGAGCAGTTCTTC	CASSENRPAYNEQFF
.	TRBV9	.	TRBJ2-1	TGTGCCAGCAGTCAGGACTACAACTACAATGAGCAGTTCTTC	CASSQDYNYNEQFF
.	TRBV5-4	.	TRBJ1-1	TGTGCCAGCAGCTACAGGGCGGGCACTGAAGCTTTCTTT	CASSYRAGTEAFF
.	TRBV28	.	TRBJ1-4	TGTGCCAGCACCACAGGGTATGAAAAACTGTTTTTT	CASTTGYEKLFF
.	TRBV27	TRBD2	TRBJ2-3	TGTGCCAGCAGCCTCCTCGGACTAGCGGGAGGTCATGGAGATACGCAGTATTTT	CASSLLGLAGGHGDTQYF
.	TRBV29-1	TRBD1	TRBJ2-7	TGCAGCGGAAGGACAGGTGGAGAGCAGTACTTC	CSGRTGGEQYF
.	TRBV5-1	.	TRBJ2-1	TGCGCCAGCAGCTTTTCGGACAGTAACAATGAGCAGTTCTTC	CASSFSDSNNEQFF
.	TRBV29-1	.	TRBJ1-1	TGCAGCGTTGAAGCGGCGGGGCAGGTAACTGAAGCTTTCTTT	CSVEAAGQVTEAFF
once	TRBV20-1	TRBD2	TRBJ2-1	TGCAGTGCTAGTCCAACAACCTCGACTAGCGGTAATCTATTGAACAATGAGCAGTTCTTC	CSASPTTSTSGNLLNNEQFF
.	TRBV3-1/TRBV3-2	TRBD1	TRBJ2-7	TGTGCCAGCAGCCAAGATCGGACAGGGTGGGCCTACGAGCAGTACTTC	CASSQDRTGWAYEQYF
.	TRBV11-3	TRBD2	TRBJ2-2	TGTGCCAGCAGCCCGTATAGCGGGAGCAGCACCGGGGAGCTGTTTTTT	CASSPYSGSSTGELFF